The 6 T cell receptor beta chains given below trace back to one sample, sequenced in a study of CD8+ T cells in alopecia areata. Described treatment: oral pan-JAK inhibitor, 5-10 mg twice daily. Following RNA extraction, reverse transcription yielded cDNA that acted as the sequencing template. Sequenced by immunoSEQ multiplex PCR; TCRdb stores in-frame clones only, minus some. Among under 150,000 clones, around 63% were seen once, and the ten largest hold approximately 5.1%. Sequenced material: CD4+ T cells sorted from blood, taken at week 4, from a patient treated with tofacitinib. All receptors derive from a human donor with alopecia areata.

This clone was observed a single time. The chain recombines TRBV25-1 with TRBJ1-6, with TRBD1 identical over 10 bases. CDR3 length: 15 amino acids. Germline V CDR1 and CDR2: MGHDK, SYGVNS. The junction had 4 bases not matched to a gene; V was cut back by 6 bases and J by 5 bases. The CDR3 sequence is CASRKGQGDNSPLHF. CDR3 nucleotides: TGTGCCAGCAGGAAAGGACAGGGGGATAATTCACCCCTCCACTTT.

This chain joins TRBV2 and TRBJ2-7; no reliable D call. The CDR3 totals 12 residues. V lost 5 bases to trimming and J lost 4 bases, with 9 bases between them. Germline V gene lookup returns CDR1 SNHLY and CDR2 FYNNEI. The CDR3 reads CASSPDTYEQYF. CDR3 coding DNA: TGTGCCAGCAGTCCCGACACTTACGAGCAGTACTTC.

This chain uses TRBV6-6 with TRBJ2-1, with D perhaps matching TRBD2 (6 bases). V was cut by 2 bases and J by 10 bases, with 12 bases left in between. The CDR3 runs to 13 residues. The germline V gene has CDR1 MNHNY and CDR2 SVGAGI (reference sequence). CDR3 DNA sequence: TGTGCCAGCAGTTACGATACTAGCTCCGAGCAGTTCTTC. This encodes CASSYDTSSEQFF.

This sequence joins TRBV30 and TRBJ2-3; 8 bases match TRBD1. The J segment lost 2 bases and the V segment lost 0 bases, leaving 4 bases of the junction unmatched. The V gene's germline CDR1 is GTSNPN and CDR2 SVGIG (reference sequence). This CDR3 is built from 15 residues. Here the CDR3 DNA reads TGTGCCTGGAGTGTACAGGGGGGCTTCACAGATACGCAGTATTTT. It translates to CAWSVQGGFTDTQYF. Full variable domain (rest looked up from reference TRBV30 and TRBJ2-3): SQTIHQWPATLVQPVGSPLSLECTVEGTSNPNLYWYRQAAGRGLQLLFYSVGIGQISSEVPQNLSASRPQDRQFILSSKKLLLSDSGFYLCAWSVQGGFTDTQYFGPGTRLTVL.

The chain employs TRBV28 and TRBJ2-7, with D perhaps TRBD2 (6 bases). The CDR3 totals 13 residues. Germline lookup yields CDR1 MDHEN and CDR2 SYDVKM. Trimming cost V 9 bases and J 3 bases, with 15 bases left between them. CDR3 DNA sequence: TGTGCCAGTTCGTTCCCAGCGGGCTACGAGCAGTACTTC. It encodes CASSFPAGYEQYF.

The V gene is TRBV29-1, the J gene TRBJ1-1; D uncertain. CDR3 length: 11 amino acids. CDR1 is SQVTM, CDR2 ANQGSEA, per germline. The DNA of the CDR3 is TGCACTGTTGCTCGGGACACTGAAGCTTTCTTT. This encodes CTVARDTEAFF.